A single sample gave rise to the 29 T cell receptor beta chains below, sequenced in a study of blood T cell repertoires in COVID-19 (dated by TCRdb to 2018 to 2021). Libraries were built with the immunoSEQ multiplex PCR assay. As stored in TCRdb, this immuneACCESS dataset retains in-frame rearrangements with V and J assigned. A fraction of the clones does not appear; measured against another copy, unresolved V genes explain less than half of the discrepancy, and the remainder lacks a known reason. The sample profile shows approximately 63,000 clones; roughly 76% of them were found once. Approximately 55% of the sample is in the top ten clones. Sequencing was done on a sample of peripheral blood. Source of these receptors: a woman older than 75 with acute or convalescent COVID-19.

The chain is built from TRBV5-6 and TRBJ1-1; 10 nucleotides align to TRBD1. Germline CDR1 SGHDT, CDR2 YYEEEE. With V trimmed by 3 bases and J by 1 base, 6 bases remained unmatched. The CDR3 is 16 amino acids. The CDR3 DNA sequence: TGTGCCAGCAGCTCACCCGGGACAGGGGCGAACACTGAAGCTTTCTTT. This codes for CASSSPGTGANTEAFF.

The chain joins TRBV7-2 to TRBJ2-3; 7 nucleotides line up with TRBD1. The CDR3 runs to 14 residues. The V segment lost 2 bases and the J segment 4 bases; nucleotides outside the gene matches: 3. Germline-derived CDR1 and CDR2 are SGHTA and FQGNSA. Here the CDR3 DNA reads TGTGCCAGCAGCTTAAGGGGGCTGTCAGATACGCAGTATTTT. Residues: CASSLRGLSDTQYF.

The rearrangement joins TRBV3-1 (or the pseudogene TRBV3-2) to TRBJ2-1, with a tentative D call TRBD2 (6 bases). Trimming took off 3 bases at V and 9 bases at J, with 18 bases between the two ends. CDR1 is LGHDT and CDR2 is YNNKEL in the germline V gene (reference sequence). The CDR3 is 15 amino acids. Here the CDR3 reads CASSHGAGIGAEQFF. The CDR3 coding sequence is TGTGCCAGCAGCCACGGTGCGGGAATCGGGGCTGAGCAGTTCTTC.

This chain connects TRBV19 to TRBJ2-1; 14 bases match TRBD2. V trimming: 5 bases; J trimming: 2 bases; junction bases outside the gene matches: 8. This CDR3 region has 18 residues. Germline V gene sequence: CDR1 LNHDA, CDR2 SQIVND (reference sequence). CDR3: CASSPSRTSGGTYNEQFF. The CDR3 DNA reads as TGTGCCAGTAGTCCATCCCGGACTAGCGGGGGGACCTACAATGAGCAGTTCTTC. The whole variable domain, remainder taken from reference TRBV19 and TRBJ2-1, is DGGITQSPKYLFRKEGQNVTLSCEQNLNHDAMYWYRQDPGQGLRLIYYSQIVNDFQKGDIAEGYSVSREKKESFPLTVTSAQKNPTAFYLCASSPSRTSGGTYNEQFFGPGTRLTVL.

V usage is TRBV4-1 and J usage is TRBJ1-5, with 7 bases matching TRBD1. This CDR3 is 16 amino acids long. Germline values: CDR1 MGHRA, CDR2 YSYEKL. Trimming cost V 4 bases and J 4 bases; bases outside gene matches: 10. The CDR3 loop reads CASSRVTGRGNQPQHF. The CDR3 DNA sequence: TGCGCCAGCAGCCGAGTGACAGGGCGCGGTAATCAGCCCCAGCATTTT.

For the CDR3, the DNA is TGTGCCAGCAGCCCAGACAGGTCTTGGACAGGTGGCTACACCTTC. Protein sequence: CASSPDRSWTGGYTF. The chain combines TRBV4-2 with TRBJ1-2, with TRBD1 matching 7 bases. The CDR3 runs 15 residues. Germline loops: CDR1 LGHNA, CDR2 YNFKEQ. V gave up 4 bases and J gave up 7 bases; unmatched junction bases: 12.

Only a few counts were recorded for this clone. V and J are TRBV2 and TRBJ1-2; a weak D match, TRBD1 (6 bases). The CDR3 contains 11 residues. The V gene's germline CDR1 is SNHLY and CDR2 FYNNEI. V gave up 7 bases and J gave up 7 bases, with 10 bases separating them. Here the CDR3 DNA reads TGTGCCAGCAACAGGGTCGGTGGCTACACCTTC. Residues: CASNRVGGYTF.

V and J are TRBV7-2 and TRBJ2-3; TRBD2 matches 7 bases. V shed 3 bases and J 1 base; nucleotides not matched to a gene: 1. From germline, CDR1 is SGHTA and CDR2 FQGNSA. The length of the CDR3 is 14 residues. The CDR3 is CASSFSGRTDTQYF. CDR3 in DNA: TGTGCCAGCAGCTTTAGCGGGCGCACAGATACGCAGTATTTT.

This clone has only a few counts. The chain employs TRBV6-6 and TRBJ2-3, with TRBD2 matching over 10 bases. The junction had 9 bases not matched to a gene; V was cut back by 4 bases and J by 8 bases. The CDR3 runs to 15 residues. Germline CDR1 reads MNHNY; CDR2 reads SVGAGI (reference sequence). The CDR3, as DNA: TGTGCCAGCAGTTTTTGGACTAGCGGAGGCGGTACGCAGTATTTT. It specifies CASSFWTSGGGTQYF.

The CDR3 protein is CASSWTVYENIQYF. The DNA for the CDR3 is TGTGCCAGCAGTTGGACAGTTTACGAAAACATTCAGTACTTC. The rearrangement uses TRBV2 and TRBJ2-4, with D maybe TRBD1 (6 bases). The V and J ends lost 5 bases and 5 bases respectively, with 13 bases between them. The CDR3 length is 14 residues. From germline, CDR1 is SNHLY and CDR2 FYNNEI.

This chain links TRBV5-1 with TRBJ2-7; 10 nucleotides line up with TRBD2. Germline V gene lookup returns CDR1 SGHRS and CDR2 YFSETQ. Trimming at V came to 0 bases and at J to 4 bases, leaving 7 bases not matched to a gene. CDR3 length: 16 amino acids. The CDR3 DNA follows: TGCGCCAGCAGCTTGGGGCTAGCGGGAGAAGAATACGAGCAGTACTTC. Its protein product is CASSLGLAGEEYEQYF.

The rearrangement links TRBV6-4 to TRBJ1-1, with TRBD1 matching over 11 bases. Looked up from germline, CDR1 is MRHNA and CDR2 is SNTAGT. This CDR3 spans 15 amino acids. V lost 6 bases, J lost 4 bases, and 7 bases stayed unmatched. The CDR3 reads CASSVSGTGGTEAFF. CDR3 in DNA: TGTGCCAGCAGCGTCTCGGGGACAGGGGGCACTGAAGCTTTCTTT.

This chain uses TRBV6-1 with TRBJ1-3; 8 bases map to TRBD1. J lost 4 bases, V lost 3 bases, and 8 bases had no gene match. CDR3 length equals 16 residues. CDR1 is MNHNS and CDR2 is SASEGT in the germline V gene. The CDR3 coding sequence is TGTGCCAGCAGTGAGGGACAGGTTCGGGTGGGAAACACCATATATTTT. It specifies CASSEGQVRVGNTIYF.

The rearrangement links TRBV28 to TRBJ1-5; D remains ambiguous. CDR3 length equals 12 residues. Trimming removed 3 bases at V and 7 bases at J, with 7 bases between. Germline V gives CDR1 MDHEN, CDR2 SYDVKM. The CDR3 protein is CASSLELQPQHF. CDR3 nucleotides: TGTGCCAGCAGTTTGGAGTTGCAGCCCCAGCATTTT.

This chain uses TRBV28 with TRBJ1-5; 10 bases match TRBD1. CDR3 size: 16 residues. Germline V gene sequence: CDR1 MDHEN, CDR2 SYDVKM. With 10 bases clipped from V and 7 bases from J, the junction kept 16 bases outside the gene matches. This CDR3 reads CATLGRDRGRGQPQHF. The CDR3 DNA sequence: TGTGCCACCCTTGGCCGGGACAGGGGACGCGGACAGCCCCAGCATTTT.

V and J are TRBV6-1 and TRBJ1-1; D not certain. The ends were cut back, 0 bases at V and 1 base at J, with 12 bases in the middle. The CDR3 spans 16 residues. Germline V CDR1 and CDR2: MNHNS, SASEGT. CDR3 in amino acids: CASSEAGKVRNTEAFF. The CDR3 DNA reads TGTGCCAGCAGTGAAGCCGGGAAGGTTAGGAACACTGAAGCTTTCTTT.

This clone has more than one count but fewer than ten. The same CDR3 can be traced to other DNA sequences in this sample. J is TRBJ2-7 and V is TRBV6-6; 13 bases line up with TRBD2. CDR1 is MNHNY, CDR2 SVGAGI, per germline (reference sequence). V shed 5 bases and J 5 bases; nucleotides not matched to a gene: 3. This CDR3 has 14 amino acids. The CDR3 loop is CASSGLAGDHEQYF. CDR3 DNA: TGTGCCAGCAGTGGACTAGCGGGAGATCACGAGCAGTACTTC.

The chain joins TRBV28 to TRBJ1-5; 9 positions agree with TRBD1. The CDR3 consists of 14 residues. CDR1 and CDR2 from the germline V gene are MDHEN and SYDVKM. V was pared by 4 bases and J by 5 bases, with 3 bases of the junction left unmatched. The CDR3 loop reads CASSWTGVDQPQHF. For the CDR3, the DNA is TGTGCCAGCAGTTGGACAGGGGTCGATCAGCCCCAGCATTTT.

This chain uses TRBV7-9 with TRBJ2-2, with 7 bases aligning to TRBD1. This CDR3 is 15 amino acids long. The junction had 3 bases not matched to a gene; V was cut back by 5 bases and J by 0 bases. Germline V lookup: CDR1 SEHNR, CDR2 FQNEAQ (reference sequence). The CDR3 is CASSPQGTNTGELFF. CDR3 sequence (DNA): TGTGCCAGCAGCCCACAGGGGACGAACACCGGGGAGCTGTTTTTT.

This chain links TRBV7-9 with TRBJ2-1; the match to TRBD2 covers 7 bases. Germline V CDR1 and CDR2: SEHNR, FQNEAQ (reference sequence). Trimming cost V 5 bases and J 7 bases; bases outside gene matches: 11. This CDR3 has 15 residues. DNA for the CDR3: TGTGCCAGCAGCGCCACAACCGGGACTATAAATGAGCAGTTCTTC. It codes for CASSATTGTINEQFF. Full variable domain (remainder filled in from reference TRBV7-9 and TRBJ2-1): DTGVSQNPRHKITKRGQNVTFRCDPISEHNRLYWYRQTLGQGPEFLTYFQNEAQLEKSRLLSDRFSAERPKGSFSTLEIQRTEQGDSAMYLCASSATTGTINEQFFGPGTRLTVL.

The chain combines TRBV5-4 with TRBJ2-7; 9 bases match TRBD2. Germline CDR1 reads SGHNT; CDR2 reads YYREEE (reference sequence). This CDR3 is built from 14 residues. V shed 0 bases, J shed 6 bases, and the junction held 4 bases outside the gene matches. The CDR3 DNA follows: TGTGCCAGCAGCTTGGAGGGCGGGAGGGGCGAGCAGTACTTC. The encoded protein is CASSLEGGRGEQYF.

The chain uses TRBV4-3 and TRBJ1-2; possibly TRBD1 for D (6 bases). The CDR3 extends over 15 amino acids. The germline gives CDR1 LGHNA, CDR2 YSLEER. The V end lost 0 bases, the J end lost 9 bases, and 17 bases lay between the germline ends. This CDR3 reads CASSQDIGDRSSYTF. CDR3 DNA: TGCGCCAGCAGCCAAGATATAGGCGACAGGAGTAGCTACACCTTC.

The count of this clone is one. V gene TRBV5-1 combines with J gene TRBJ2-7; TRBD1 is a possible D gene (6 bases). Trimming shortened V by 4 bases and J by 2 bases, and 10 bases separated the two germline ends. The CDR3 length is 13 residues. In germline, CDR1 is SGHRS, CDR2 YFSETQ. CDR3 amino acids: CASSLRTAYEQYF. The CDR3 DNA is TGCGCCAGCAGCCTAAGGACAGCCTACGAGCAGTACTTC.

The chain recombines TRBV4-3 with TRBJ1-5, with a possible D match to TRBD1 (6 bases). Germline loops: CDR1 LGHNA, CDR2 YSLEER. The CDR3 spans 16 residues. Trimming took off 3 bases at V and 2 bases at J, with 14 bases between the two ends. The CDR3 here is CASSQIPGTRNQPQHF. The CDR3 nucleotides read TGCGCCAGCAGCCAGATACCCGGGACACGCAATCAGCCCCAGCATTTT.

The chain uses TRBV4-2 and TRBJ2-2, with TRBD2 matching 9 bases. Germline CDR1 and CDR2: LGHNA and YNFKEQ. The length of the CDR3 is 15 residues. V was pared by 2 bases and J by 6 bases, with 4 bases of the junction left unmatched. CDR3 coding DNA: TGTGCCAGCAGCCAAATGGCGGGAGGGCCCGGGGAGCTGTTTTTT. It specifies CASSQMAGGPGELFF.

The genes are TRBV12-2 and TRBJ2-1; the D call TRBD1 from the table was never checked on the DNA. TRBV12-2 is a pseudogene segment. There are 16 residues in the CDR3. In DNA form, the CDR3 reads TGTGCAAGTCGCTTAGTCTCTAGGACAGGGATAAATGAGCAGTTCTTC. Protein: CASRLVSRTGINEQFF.

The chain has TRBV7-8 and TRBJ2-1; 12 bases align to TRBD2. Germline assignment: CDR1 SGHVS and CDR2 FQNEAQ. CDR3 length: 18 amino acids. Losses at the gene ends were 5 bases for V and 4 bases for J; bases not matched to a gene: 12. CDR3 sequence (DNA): TGTGCCAGCAGCCCGCGGACTAGCGGGGTTCCGAGTTACAATGAGCAGTTCTTC. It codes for CASSPRTSGVPSYNEQFF.

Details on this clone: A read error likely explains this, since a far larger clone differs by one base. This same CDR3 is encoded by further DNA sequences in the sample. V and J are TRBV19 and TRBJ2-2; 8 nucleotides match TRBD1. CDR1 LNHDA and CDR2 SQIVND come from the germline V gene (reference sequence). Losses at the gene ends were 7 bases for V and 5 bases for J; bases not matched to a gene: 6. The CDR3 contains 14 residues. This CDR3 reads CASTIQGATGELFF. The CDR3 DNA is TGTGCCAGTACGATCCAGGGGGCGACCGGGGAGCTGTTTTTT.

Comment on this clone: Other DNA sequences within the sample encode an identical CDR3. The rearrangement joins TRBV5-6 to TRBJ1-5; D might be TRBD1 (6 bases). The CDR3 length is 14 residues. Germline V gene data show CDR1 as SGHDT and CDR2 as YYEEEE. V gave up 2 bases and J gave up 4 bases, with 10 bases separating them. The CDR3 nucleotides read TGTGCCAGCAGCTTTCAGGGGCGGAATCAGCCCCAGCATTTT. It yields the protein CASSFQGRNQPQHF.